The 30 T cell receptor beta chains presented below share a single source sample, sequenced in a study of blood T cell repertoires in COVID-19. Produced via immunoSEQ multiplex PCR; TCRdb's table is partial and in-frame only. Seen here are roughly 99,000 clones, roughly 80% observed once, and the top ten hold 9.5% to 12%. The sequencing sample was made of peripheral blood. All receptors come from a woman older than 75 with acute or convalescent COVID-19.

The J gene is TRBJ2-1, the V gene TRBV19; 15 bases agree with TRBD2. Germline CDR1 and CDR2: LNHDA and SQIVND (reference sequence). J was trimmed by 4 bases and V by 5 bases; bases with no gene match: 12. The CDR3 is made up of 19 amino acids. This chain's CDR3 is CASSGRTSGGAIRYNEQFF. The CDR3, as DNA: TGTGCCAGTAGTGGCAGGACTAGCGGGGGGGCGATCCGTTACAATGAGCAGTTCTTC.

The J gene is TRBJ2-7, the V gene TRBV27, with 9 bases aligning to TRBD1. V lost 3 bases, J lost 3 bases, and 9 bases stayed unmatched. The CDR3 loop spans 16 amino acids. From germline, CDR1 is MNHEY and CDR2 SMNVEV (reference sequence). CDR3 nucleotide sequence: TGTGCCAGCAGTTTCGGGACCGGGACAGGGTTCTACGAGCAGTACTTC. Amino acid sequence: CASSFGTGTGFYEQYF.

CDR3 in amino acids: CASSPITRDIEAFF. The CDR3 DNA reads TGTGCCAGCAGCCCGATCACACGGGACATTGAAGCTTTCTTT. J is TRBJ1-1 and V is TRBV3-1 (or the pseudogene TRBV3-2); D might be TRBD1 (6 bases). This CDR3 region has 14 residues. V dropped 4 bases and J dropped 7 bases, with 16 bases sitting between them. CDR1 LGHDT and CDR2 YNNKEL come from the germline V gene (reference sequence).

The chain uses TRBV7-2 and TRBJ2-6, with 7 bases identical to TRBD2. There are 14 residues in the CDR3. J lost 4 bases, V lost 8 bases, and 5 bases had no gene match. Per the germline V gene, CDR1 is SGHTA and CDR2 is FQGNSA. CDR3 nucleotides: TGTGCCAGCGGGAGGGCGCCCGGGGCCAACGTCCTGACTTTC. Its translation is CASGRAPGANVLTF.

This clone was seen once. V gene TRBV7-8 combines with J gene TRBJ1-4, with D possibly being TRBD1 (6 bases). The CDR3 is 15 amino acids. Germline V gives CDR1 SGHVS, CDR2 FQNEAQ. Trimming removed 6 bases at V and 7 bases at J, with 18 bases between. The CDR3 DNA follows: TGTGCCAGCAGGGGGGCAGCCACCAAGGGTGAAAAACTGTTTTTT. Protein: CASRGAATKGEKLFF.

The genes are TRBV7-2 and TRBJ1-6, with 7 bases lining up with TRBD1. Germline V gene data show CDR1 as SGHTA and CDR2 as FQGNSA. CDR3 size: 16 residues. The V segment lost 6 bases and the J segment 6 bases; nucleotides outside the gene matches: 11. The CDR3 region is CASRETGRLGNSPLHF. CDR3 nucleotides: TGTGCCAGCAGGGAGACAGGGCGACTGGGTAATTCACCCCTCCACTTT.

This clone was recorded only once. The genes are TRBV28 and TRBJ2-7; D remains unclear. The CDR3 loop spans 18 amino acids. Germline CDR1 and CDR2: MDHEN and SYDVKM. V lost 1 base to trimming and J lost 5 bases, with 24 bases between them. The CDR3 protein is CASSLFAASRNPPDEQYF. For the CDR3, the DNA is TGTGCCAGCAGTTTATTCGCGGCATCTAGAAACCCCCCAGACGAGCAGTACTTC.

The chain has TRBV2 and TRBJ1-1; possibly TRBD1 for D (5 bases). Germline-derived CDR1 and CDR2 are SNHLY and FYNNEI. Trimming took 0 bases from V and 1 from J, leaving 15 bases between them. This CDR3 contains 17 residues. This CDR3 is CASSEARGSLGNTEAFF. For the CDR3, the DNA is TGTGCCAGCAGTGAAGCGCGGGGCAGCCTAGGGAACACTGAAGCTTTCTTT.

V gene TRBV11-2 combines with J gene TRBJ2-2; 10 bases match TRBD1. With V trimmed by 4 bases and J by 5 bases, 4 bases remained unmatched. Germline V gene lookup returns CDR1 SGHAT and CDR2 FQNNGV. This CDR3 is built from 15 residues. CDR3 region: CASSWGQGSTGELFF. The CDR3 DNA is TGTGCCAGCAGCTGGGGACAGGGGAGTACCGGGGAGCTGTTTTTT.

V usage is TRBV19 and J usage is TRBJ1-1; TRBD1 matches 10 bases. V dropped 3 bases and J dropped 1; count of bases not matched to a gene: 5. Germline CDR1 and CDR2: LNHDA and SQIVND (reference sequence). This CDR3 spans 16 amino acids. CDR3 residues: CASSIGTGVANTEAFF. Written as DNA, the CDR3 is TGTGCCAGTAGTATCGGGACAGGGGTTGCGAACACTGAAGCTTTCTTT.

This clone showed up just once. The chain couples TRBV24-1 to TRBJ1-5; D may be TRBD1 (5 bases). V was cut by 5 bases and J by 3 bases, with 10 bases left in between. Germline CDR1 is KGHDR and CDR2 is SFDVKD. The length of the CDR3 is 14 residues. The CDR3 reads CATSGPGFNQPQHF. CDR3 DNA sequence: TGTGCCACCAGTGGCCCAGGGTTCAATCAGCCCCAGCATTTT.

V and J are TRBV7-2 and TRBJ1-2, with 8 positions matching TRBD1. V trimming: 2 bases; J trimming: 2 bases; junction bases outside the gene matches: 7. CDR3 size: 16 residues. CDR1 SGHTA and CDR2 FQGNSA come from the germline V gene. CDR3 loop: CASSLSRQGLNYGYTF. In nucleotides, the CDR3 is TGTGCCAGCAGCTTATCGAGACAGGGGTTAAACTATGGCTACACCTTC.

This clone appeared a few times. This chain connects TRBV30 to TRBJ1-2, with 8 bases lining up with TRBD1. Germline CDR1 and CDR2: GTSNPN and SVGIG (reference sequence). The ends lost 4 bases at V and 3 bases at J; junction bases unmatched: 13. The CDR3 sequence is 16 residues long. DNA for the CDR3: TGTGCCTGGAACAGGGGGGATCTTATTAATGACTATGGCTACACCTTC. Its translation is CAWNRGDLINDYGYTF.

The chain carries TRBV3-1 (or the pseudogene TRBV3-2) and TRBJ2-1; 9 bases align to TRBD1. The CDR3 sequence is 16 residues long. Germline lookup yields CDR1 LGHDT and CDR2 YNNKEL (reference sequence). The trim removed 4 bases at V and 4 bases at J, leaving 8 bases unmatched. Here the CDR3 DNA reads TGTGCCAGCAGCCGAGAACTCGGGACAGGGTACAATGAGCAGTTCTTC. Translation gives CASSRELGTGYNEQFF.

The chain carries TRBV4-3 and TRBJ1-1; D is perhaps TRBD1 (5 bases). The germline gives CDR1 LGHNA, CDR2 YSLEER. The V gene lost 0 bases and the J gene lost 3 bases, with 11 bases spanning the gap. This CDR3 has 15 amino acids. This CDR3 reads CASSQDPSGDTEAFF. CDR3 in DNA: TGCGCCAGCAGCCAAGATCCTTCGGGGGACACTGAAGCTTTCTTT.

DNA of the CDR3: TGTGCCAGCAGTCACACAGATACGCAGTATTTT. It translates to CASSHTDTQYF. The chain has TRBV28 and TRBJ2-3, with D uncertain. Germline V gene data show CDR1 as MDHEN and CDR2 as SYDVKM. Trimming cost V 5 bases and J 2 bases, with 2 bases left between them. The CDR3 loop spans 11 amino acids.

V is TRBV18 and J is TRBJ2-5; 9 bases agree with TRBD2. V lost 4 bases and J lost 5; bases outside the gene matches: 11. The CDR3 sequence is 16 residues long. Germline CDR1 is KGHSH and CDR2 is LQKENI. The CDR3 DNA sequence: TGTGCCAGCTCACGATCGCCTAGCGGGGCGGGTGAGACCCAGTACTTC. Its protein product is CASSRSPSGAGETQYF.

The CDR3: CASRARLTGSASYEQYF. The DNA of the CDR3 is TGTGCCAGCAGAGCCCGGTTAACAGGGTCAGCATCCTACGAGCAGTACTTC. The V and J genes are TRBV2 and TRBJ2-7, with D possibly being TRBD1 (6 bases). V gave up 6 bases and J gave up 1 base, with 22 bases separating them. The germline V gene has CDR1 SNHLY and CDR2 FYNNEI. The CDR3 consists of 17 residues. Full variable domain (remainder filled in from reference TRBV2 and TRBJ2-7): EPEVTQTPSHQVTQMGQEVILRCVPISNHLYFYWYRQILGQKVEFLVSFYNNEISEKSEIFDDQFSVERPDGSNFTLKIRSTKLEDSAMYFCASRARLTGSASYEQYFGPGTRLTVT.

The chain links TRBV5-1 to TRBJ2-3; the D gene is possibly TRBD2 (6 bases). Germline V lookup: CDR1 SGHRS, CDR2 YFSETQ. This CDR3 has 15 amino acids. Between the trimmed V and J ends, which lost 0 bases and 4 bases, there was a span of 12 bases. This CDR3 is CASSLGPSSADTQYF. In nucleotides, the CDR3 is TGCGCCAGCAGCTTGGGACCGTCTAGCGCAGATACGCAGTATTTT.

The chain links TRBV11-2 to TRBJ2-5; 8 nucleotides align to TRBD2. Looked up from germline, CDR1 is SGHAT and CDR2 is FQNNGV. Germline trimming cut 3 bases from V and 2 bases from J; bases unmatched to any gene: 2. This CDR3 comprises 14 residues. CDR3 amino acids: CASSFPSGQETQYF. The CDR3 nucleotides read TGTGCCAGCAGCTTCCCTAGCGGGCAAGAGACCCAGTACTTC.

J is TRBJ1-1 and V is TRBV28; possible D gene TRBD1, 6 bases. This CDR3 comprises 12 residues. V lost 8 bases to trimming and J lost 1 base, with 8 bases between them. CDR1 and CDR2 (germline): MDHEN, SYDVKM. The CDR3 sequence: CASGGRNTEAFF. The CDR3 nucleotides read TGTGCCAGCGGGGGCAGGAACACTGAAGCTTTCTTT.

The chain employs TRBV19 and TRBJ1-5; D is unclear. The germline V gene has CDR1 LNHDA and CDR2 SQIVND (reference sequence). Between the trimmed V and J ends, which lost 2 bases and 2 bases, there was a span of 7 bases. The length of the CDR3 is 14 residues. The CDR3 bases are TGTGCCAGTAGTATATCAGAAGGCAATCAGCCCCAGCATTTT. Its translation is CASSISEGNQPQHF.

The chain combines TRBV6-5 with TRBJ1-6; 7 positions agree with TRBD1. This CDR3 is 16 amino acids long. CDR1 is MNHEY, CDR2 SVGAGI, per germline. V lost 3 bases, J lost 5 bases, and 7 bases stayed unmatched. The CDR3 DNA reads TGTGCCAGCAGTTATTCCCCCGGGACAGATAATTCACCCCTCCACTTT. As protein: CASSYSPGTDNSPLHF.

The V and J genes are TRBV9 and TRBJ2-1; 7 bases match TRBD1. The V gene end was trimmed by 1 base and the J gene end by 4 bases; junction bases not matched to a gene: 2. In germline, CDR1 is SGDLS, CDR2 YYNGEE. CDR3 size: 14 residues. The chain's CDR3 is CASSVTGQYNEQFF. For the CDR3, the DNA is TGTGCCAGCAGCGTAACGGGACAGTACAATGAGCAGTTCTTC.

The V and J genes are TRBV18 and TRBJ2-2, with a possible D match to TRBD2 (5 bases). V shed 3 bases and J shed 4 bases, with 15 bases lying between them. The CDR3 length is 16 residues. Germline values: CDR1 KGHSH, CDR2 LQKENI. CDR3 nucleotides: TGTGCCAGCTCACCGGACGGTGTCGGGGTCACCGGGGAGCTGTTTTTT. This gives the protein CASSPDGVGVTGELFF.

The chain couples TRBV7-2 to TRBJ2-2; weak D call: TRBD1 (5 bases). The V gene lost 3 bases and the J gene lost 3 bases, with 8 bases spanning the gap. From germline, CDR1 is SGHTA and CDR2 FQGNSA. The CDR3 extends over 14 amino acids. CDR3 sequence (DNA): TGTGCCAGCAGCTTTACAGGATACACCGGGGAGCTGTTTTTT. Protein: CASSFTGYTGELFF.

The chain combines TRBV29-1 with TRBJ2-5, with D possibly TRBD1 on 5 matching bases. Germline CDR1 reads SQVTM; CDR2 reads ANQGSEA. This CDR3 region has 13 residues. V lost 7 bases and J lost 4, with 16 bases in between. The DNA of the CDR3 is TGCAGCGGAGCATCAGGGTCGGGAGAGACCCAGTACTTC. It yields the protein CSGASGSGETQYF.

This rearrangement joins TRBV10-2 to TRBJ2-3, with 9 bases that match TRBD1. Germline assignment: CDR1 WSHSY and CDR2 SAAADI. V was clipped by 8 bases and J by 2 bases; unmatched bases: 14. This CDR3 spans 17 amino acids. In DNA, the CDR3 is TGCGCCAGCGGGGGTACCGCCGGGACAGGGTCCACAGATACGCAGTATTTT. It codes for CASGGTAGTGSTDTQYF.

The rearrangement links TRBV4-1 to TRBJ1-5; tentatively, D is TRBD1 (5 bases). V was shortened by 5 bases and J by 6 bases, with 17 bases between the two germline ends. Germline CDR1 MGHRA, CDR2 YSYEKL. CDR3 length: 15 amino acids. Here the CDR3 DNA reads TGCGCCAGCAGCTCCCCGGGGAGGGACGGTCAGCCCCAGCATTTT. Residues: CASSSPGRDGQPQHF.

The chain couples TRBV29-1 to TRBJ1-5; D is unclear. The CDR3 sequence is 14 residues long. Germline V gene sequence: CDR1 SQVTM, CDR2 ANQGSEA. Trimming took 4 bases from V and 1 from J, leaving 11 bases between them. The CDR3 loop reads CSVGAFGSNQPQHF. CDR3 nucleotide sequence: TGCAGCGTTGGGGCGTTTGGGAGCAATCAGCCCCAGCATTTT. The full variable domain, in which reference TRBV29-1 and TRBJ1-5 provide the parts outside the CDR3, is SAVISQKPSRDICQRGTSLTIQCQVDSQVTMMFWYRQQPGQSLTLIATANQGSEATYESGFVIDKFPISRPNLTFSTLTVSNMSPEDSSIYLCSVGAFGSNQPQHFGDGTRLSIL.